The T cell receptor (beta chain) described here comes from a study of Tregs in tolerant kidney transplant recipients. General study findings and limits: Expanding Tregs on activated donor B cells appeared to best identify donor-specific TCRbeta clones.

Measured with immunoSEQ multiplex PCR; TCRdb has only the in-frame clones, and not every one. Found here are approximately 260,000 clones, roughly four fifths of them singletons; the top ten hold approximately 0.69%. Germline V CDR1 and CDR2: SNHLY, FYNNEI. There are 15 residues in the CDR3. J gave up 4 bases and V 5 bases, and 8 bases lay outside the gene matches. Comment on this clone: Its antigen remains unknown.

Sequenced material: CD4+ T cells from blood. The chain joins TRBV2 to TRBJ2-7, with 10 bases identical to TRBD1. This TCR was sampled from a human donor in good health. The CDR3 protein is CASSTRTGGVYEQYF. The CDR3 DNA reads TGTGCCAGCAGTACTCGGACAGGGGGGGTATACGAGCAGTACTTC.